This entry describes one T cell receptor (beta chain). Its antigen is not known. Once obtained from cultured CD4+ T cells, the DNA was sequenced using the Oncomine TCR Beta short-read assay. Each CDR3 protein gets one entry after TCRdb re-called the PCR reads with MiXCR. The sample lists 20,000 or so distinct CDR3 sequences, roughly 23% occurring once. Treatment noted: roughly ten-day PBMC culture with coronavirus spike peptide pools or control peptides (ViraFEST assay). V was trimmed by 0 bases and J by 9 bases, leaving 18 bases between them. The length of the CDR3 is 16 residues. Germline V lookup: CDR1 MGHRA, CDR2 YSYEKL. The entry originates in a study of vaccination and CD4 T cells after COVID-19. Background on the study: Overlapping spike pools from SARS-CoV-2 and HCoV-NL63, HCoV-OC43 and HCoV-229E served as culture stimuli.

V usage is TRBV4-1 and J usage is TRBJ2-1; D is unresolved. The receptor was isolated from a human donor with COVID-19. The sample taken for sequencing was cultured CD4+ T cells from blood. CDR3 DNA sequence: TGCGCCAGCAGCCAAGAGATTCAGGCCCAGAAAGCTGAGCAGTTCTTC. It is translated as CASSQEIQAQKAEQFF.